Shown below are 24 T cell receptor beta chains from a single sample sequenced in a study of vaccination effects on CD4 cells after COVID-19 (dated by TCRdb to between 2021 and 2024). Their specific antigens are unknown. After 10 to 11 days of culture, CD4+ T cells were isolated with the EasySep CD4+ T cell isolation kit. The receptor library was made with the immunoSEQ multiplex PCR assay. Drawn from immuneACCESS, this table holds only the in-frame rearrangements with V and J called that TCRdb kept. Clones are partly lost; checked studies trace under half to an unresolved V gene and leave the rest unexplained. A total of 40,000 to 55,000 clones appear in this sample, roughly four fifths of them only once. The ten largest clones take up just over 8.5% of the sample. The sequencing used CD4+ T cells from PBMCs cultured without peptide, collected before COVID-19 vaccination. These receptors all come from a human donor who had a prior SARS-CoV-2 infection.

The CDR3 DNA follows: TGTGCCAGCAGCTTGTTTCCGGGGGCCGACGAGCAGTACTTC. Translated, it gives CASSLFPGADEQYF. The chain is built from TRBV5-4 and TRBJ2-7, with D possibly called TRBD1 or TRBD2 (6 bases each). This CDR3 is built from 14 residues. CDR1 and CDR2 from the germline V gene are SGHNT and YYREEE (reference sequence). V dropped 1 base and J dropped 5 bases, with 13 bases sitting between them.

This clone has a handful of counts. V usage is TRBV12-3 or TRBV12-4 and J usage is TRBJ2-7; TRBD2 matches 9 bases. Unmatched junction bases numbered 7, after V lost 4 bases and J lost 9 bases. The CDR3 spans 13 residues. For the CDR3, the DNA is TGTGCCAGCAGTTATAGCGGGAGTATCGGGCAGTACTTC. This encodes CASSYSGSIGQYF.

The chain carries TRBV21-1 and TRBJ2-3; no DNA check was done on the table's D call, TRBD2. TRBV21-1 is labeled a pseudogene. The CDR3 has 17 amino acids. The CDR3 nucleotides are TGTGCCAGCAGCATGGAGGCTCCGGACCGGTGGCTAGATACGCAGTATTTT. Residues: CASSMEAPDRWLDTQYF.

The DNA of the CDR3 is TGTGCCTGGGAGGACAGGGGGGGACAGCCCCAGCATTTT. Its protein product is CAWEDRGGQPQHF. This chain uses TRBV30 with TRBJ1-5; 10 nucleotides match TRBD1. The CDR3 is 13 amino acids. Trimming took 5 bases from V and 7 from J; bases not matched to a gene: 5. Germline values: CDR1 GTSNPN, CDR2 SVGIG (reference sequence).

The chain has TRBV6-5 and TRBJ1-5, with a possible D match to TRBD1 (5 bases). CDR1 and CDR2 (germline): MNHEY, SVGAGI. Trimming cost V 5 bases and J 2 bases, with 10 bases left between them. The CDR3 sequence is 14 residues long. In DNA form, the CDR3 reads TGTGCCAGCAGTCTCAGGGCGGGCAATCAGCCCCAGCATTTT. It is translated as CASSLRAGNQPQHF.

CDR3 sequence: CASSLDGNEKLFF. Written as DNA, the CDR3 is TGCGCCAGCAGCTTGGACGGGAATGAAAAACTGTTTTTT. The chain is built from TRBV5-1 and TRBJ1-4; D is unresolved. The CDR3 totals 13 residues. Between the trimmed V and J ends, which lost 0 bases and 5 bases, there was a span of 5 bases. Germline assignment: CDR1 SGHRS and CDR2 YFSETQ.

CDR3 sequence reads: CASSLQQQETQYF. CDR3 nucleotides: TGTGCCAGCAGCTTGCAACAGCAAGAGACCCAGTACTTC. V and J are TRBV5-4 and TRBJ2-5, with D unclear. V was trimmed by 1 base and J by 2 bases, leaving 6 bases between them. The CDR3 runs 13 residues. The germline V gene encodes CDR1 SGHNT and CDR2 YYREEE (reference sequence).

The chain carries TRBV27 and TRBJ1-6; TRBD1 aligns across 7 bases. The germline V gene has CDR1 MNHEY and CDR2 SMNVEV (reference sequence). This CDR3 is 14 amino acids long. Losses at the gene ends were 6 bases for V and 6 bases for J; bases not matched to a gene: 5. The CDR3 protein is CASRRNRGNSPLHF. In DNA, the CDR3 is TGTGCCAGCAGACGAAACAGGGGTAATTCACCCCTCCACTTT.

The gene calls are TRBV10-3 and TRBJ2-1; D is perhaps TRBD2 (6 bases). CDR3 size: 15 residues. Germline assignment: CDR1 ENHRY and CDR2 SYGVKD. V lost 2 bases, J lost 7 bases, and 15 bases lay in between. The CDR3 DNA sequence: TGTGCCATCAGTGAGCGGGCTAGCGAGTATAATGAGCAGTTCTTC. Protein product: CAISERASEYNEQFF.

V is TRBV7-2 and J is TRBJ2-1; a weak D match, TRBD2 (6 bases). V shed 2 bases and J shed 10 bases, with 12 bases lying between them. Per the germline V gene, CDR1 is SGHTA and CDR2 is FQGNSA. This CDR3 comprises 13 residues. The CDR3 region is CASSLSFRGEQFF. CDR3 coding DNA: TGTGCCAGCAGCTTAAGCTTCCGGGGGGAGCAGTTCTTC.

DNA of the CDR3: TGTGCCTGGAGTGGACCGATCCTATTTTGGGGCTATGGCTACACCTTC. Its protein is CAWSGPILFWGYGYTF. The rearrangement links TRBV30 to TRBJ1-2; D uncertain. Germline V gene lookup returns CDR1 GTSNPN and CDR2 SVGIG (reference sequence). The CDR3 contains 16 residues. Trimming took off 1 base at V and 4 bases at J, with 19 bases between the two ends.

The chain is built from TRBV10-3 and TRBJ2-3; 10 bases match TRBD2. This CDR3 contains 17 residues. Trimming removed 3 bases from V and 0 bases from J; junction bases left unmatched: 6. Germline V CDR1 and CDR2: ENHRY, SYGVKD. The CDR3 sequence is CAISDERGGLSTDTQYF. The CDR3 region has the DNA TGTGCCATCAGTGATGAGCGGGGGGGCCTTAGCACAGATACGCAGTATTTT.

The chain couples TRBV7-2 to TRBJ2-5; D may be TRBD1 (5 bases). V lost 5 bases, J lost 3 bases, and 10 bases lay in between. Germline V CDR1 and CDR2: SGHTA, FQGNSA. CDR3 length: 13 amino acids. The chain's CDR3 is CASSRSREETQYF. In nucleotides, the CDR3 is TGTGCCAGCAGCCGTTCCAGGGAAGAGACCCAGTACTTC.

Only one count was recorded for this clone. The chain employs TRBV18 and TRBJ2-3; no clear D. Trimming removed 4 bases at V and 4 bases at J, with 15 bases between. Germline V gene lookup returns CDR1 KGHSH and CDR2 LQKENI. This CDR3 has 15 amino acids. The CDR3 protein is CASSQSTRGADTQYF. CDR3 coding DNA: TGTGCCAGCTCACAATCGACGCGCGGCGCAGATACGCAGTATTTT.

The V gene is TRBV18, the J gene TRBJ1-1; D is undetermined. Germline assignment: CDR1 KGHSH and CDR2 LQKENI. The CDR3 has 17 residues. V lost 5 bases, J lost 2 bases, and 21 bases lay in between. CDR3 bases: TGTGCCAGCTCATCCTTCATCTTGACTATCACCAACACTGAAGCTTTCTTT. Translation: CASSSFILTITNTEAFF.

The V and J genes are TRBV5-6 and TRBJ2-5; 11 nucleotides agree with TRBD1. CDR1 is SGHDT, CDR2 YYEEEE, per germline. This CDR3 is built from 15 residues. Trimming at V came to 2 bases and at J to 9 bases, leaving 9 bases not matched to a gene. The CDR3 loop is CASSFRPWDRGAQYF. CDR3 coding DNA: TGTGCCAGCAGCTTTCGACCGTGGGACAGGGGGGCCCAGTACTTC.

As DNA, the CDR3 is TGTGCCAGCAGCTTGGTGCAGCGGGGGCCCTCCTACGAGCAGTACTTC. Amino acids: CASSLVQRGPSYEQYF. The chain joins TRBV5-6 to TRBJ2-7; 8 positions agree with TRBD2. The CDR3 has 16 residues. Germline V gives CDR1 SGHDT, CDR2 YYEEEE. V trimming: 0 bases; J trimming: 0 bases; junction bases outside the gene matches: 5.

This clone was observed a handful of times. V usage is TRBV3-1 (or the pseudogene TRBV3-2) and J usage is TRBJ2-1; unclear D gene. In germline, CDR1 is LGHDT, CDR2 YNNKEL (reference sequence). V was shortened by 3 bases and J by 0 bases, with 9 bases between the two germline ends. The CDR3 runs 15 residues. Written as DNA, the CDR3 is TGTGCCAGCAGCCAGTCTGCGGTCTCCTACAATGAGCAGTTCTTC. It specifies CASSQSAVSYNEQFF.

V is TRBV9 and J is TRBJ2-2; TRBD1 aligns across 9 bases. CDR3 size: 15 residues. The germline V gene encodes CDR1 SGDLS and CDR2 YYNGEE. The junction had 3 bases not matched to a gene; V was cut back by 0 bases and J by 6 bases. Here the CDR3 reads CASSVGDRVPGELFF. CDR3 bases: TGTGCCAGCAGCGTAGGGGACAGGGTTCCCGGGGAGCTGTTTTTT.

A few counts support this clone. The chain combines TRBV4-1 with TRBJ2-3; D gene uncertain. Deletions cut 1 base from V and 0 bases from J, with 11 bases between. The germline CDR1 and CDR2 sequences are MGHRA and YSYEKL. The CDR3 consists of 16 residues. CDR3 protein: CASSQATYPSTDTQYF. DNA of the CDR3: TGCGCCAGCAGCCAAGCGACATACCCCAGCACAGATACGCAGTATTTT.

This CDR3 is CASSQDEVLAKNIQYF. CDR3 DNA sequence: TGCGCCAGCAGCCAAGACGAGGTACTAGCCAAAAACATTCAGTACTTC. The genes are TRBV4-1 and TRBJ2-4; D is ambiguous. The length of the CDR3 is 16 residues. The V gene lost 0 bases and the J gene lost 0 bases, with 9 bases spanning the gap. CDR1 is MGHRA and CDR2 is YSYEKL in the germline V gene.

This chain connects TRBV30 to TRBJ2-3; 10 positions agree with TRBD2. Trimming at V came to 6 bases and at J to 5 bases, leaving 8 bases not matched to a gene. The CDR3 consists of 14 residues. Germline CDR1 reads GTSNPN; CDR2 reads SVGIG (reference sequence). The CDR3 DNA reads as TGTGCCTGCGACCAGCGGGGGGGCCAAGATACGCAGTATTTT. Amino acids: CACDQRGGQDTQYF.

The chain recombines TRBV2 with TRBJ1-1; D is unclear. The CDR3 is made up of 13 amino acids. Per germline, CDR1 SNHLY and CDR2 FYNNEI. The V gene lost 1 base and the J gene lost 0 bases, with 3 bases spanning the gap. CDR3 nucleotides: TGTGCCAGCAGTGAAGAGGTGAACACTGAAGCTTTCTTT. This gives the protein CASSEEVNTEAFF.

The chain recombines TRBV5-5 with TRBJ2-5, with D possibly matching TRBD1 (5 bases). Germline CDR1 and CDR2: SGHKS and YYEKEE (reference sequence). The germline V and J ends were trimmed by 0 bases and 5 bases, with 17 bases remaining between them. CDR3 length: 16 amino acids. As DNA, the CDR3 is TGTGCCAGCAGCTTGGACAATAGGGTCTGGGGCGAGACCCAGTACTTC. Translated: CASSLDNRVWGETQYF.